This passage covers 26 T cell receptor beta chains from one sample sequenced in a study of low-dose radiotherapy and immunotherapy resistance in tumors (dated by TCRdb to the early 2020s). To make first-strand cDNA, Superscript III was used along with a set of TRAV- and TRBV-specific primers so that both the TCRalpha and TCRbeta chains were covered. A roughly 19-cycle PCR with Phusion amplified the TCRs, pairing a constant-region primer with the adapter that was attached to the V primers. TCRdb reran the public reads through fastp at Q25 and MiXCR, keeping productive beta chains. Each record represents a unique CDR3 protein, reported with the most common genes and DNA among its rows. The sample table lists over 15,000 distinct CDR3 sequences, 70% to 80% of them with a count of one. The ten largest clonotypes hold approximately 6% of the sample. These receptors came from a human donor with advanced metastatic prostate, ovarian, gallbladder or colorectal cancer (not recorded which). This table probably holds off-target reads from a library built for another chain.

CDR3 protein: CASSYRSRYNEQFF. The DNA of the CDR3 is TGTGCCAGCAGTTACCGGTCCAGATACAATGAGCAGTTCTTC. The chain has TRBV6-8 and TRBJ2-1; D gene ambiguous. The V gene lost 2 bases and the J gene lost 4 bases, with 9 bases spanning the gap. This CDR3 has 14 amino acids. CDR1 is MNHGY, CDR2 SAAAGT, per germline.

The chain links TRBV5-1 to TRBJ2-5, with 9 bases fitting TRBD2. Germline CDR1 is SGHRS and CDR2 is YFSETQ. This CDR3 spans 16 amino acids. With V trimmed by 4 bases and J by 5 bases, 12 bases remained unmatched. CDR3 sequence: CASSRLSGTSWETQYF. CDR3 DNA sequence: TGCGCCAGCAGCCGACTTTCCGGGACTAGCTGGGAGACCCAGTACTTC.

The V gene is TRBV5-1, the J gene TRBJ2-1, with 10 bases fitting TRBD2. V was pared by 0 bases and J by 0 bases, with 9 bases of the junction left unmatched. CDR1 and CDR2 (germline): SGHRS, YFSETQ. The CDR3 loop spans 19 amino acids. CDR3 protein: CASSLVASGSASSYNEQFF. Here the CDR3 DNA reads TGCGCCAGCAGCTTGGTGGCTAGCGGGAGTGCGAGCTCCTACAATGAGCAGTTCTTC. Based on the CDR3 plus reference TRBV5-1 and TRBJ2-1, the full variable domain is KAGVTQTPRYLIKTRGQQVTLSCSPISGHRSVSWYQQTPGQGLQFLFEYFSETQRNKGNFPGRFSGRQFSNSRSEMNVSTLELGDSALYLCASSLVASGSASSYNEQFFGPGTRLTVL.

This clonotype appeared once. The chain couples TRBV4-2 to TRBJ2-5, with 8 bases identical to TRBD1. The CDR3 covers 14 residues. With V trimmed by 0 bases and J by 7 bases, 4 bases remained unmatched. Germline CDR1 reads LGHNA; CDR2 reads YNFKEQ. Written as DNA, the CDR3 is TGTGCCAGCAGCCAAGAGGACAGGGTGGGGACCCAGTACTTC. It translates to CASSQEDRVGTQYF.

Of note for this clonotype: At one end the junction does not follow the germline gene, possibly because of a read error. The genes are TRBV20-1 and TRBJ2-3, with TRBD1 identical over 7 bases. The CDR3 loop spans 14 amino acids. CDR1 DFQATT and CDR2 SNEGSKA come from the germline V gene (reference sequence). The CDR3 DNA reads TGCAGTGCTAGAGGACAAGGGGGCACACATACGCAGTATTTT. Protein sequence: CSARGQGGTHTQYF.

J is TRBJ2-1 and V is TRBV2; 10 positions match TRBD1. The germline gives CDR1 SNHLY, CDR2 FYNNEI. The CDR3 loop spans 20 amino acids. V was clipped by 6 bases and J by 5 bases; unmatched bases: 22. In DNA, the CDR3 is TGTGCCAGCAGGAGCCGGGACAGGGGATCGCAGCGGATTCGGAACAATGAGCAGTTCTTC. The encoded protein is CASRSRDRGSQRIRNNEQFF.

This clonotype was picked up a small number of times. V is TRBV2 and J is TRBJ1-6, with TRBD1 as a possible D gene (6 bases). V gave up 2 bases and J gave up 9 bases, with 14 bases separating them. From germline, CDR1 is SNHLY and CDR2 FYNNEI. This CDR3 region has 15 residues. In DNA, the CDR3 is TGTGCCAGCAGTGAATTGGGACAAGGAGCTTCACCCCTCCACTTT. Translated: CASSELGQGASPLHF.

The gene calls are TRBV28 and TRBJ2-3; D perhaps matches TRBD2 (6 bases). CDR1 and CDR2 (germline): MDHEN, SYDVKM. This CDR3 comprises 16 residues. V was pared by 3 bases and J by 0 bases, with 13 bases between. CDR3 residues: CASSFFSGLSTDTQYF. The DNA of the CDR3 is TGTGCCAGCAGTTTCTTTTCGGGACTGAGCACAGATACGCAGTATTTT.

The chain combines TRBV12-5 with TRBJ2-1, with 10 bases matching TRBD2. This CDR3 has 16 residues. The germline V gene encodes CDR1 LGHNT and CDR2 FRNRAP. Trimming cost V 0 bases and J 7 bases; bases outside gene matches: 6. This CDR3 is CASGLVSGRFWNEQFF. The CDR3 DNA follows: TGTGCTAGTGGTTTGGTTAGCGGGAGGTTTTGGAATGAGCAGTTCTTC.

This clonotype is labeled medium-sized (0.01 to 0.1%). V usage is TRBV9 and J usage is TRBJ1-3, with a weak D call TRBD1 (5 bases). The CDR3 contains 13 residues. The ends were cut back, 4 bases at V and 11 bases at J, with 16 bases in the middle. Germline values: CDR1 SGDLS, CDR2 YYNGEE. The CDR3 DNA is TGTGCCAGCAGCTCCAAGGAGGGGAGTCCCATATATTTT. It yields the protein CASSSKEGSPIYF.

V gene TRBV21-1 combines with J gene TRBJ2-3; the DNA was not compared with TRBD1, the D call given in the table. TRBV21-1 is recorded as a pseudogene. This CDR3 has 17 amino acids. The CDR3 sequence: CASSKAFWGQPPDTQYF. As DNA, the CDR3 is TGTGCCAGCAGCAAAGCGTTCTGGGGGCAGCCCCCAGATACGCAGTATTTT.

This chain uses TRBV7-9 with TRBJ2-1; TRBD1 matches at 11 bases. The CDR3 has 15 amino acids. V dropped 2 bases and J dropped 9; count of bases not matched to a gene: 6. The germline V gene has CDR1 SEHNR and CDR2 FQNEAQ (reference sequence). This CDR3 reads CASSLHRDRGFEQFF. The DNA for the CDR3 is TGTGCCAGCAGCTTACACCGGGACAGGGGGTTTGAGCAGTTCTTC.

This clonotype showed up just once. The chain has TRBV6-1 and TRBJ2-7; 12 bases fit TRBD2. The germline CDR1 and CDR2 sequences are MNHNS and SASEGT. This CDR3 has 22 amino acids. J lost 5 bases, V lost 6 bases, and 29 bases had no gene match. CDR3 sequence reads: CASRPDRSVGGLAGLAVNEQYF. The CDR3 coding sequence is TGTGCCAGCAGGCCCGACAGGAGTGTCGGCGGACTAGCGGGATTGGCCGTCAACGAGCAGTACTTC.

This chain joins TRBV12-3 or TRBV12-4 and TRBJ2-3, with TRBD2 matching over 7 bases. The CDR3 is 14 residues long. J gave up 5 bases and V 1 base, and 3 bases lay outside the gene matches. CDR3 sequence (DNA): TGTGCCAGCAGTTTAGGCGGGAGTCTAGATACGCAGTATTTT. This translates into CASSLGGSLDTQYF.

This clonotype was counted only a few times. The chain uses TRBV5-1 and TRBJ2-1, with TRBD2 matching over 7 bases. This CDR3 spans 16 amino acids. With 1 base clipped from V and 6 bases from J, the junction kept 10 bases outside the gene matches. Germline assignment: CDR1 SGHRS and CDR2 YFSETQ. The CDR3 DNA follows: TGCGCCAGCAGCTTGCAAGGGACTACCCGAGCCAATGAGCAGTTCTTC. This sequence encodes CASSLQGTTRANEQFF.

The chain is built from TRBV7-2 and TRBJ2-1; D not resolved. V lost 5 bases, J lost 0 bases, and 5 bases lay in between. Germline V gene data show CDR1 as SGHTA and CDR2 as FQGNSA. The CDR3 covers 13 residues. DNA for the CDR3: TGTGCCAGCAGCACCGGCTCCTACAATGAGCAGTTCTTC. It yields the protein CASSTGSYNEQFF.

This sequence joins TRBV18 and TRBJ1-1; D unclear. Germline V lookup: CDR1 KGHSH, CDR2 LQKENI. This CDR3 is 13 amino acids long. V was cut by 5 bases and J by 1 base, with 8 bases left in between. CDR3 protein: CASSETKNTEAFF. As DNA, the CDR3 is TGTGCCAGCTCAGAGACGAAGAACACTGAAGCTTTCTTT.

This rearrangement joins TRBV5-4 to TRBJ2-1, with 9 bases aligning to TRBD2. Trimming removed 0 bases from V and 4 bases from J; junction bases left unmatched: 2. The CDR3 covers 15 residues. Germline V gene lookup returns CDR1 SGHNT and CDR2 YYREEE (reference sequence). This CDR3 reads CASSLGSGSYNEQFF. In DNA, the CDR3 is TGTGCCAGCAGCTTGGGTAGCGGGAGTTACAATGAGCAGTTCTTC. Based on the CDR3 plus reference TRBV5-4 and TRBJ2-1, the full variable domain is ETGVTQSPTHLIKTRGQQVTLRCSSQSGHNTVSWYQQALGQGPQFIFQYYREEENGRGNFPPRFSGLQFPNYSSELNVNALELDDSALYLCASSLGSGSYNEQFFGPGTRLTVL.

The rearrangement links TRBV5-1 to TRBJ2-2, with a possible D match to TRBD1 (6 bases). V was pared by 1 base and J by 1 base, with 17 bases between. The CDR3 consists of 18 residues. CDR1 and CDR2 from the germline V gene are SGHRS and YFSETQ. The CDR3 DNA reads TGCGCCAGCAGCTTGATCCCCGCAGGGGCAGGGAACACCGGGGAGCTGTTTTTT. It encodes CASSLIPAGAGNTGELFF.

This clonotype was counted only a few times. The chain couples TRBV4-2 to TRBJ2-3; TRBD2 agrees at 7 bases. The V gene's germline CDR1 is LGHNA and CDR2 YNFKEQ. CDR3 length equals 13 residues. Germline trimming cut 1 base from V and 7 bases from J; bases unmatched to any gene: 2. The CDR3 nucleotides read TGTGCCAGCAGCCAAGCCGGGGGGAATACGCAGTATTTT. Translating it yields CASSQAGGNTQYF.

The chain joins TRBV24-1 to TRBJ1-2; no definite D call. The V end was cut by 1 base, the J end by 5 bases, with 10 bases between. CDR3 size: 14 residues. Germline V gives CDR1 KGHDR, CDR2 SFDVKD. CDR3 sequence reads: CATSDLRQEYGYTF. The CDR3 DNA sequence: TGTGCCACCAGTGATTTAAGGCAGGAATATGGCTACACCTTC.

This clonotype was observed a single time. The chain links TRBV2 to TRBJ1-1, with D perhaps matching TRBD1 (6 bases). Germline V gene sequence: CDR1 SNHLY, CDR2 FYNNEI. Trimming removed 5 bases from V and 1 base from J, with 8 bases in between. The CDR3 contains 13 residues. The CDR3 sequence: CASSMDRNTEAFF. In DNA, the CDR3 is TGTGCCAGCAGTATGGACAGGAACACTGAAGCTTTCTTT.

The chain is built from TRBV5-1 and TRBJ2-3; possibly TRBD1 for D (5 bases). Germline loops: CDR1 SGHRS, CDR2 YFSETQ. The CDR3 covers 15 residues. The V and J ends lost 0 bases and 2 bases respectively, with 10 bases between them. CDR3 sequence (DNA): TGCGCCAGCAGCTTGGGGCAGGGCCTCACAGATACGCAGTATTTT. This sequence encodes CASSLGQGLTDTQYF.

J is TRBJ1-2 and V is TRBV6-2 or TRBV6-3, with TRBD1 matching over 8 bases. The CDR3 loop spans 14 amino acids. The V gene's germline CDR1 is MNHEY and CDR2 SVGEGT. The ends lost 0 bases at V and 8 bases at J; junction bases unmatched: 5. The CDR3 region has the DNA TGTGCCAGCAGTTACTCCTGGACAGGGAACGGCTACACCTTC. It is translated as CASSYSWTGNGYTF.

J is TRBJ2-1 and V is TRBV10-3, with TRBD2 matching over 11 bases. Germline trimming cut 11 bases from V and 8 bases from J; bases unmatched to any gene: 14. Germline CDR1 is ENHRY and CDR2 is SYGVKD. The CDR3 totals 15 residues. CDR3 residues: CASKDSGRAKDEQFF. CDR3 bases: TGTGCCTCCAAAGATAGCGGGAGGGCCAAGGATGAGCAGTTCTTC.

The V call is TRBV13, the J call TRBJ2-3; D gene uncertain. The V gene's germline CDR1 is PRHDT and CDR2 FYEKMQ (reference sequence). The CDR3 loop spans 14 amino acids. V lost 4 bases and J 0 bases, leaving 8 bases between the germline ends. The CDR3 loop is CASSSLRSTDTQYF. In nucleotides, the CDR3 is TGTGCCAGCAGCTCCCTCCGTAGCACAGATACGCAGTATTTT.